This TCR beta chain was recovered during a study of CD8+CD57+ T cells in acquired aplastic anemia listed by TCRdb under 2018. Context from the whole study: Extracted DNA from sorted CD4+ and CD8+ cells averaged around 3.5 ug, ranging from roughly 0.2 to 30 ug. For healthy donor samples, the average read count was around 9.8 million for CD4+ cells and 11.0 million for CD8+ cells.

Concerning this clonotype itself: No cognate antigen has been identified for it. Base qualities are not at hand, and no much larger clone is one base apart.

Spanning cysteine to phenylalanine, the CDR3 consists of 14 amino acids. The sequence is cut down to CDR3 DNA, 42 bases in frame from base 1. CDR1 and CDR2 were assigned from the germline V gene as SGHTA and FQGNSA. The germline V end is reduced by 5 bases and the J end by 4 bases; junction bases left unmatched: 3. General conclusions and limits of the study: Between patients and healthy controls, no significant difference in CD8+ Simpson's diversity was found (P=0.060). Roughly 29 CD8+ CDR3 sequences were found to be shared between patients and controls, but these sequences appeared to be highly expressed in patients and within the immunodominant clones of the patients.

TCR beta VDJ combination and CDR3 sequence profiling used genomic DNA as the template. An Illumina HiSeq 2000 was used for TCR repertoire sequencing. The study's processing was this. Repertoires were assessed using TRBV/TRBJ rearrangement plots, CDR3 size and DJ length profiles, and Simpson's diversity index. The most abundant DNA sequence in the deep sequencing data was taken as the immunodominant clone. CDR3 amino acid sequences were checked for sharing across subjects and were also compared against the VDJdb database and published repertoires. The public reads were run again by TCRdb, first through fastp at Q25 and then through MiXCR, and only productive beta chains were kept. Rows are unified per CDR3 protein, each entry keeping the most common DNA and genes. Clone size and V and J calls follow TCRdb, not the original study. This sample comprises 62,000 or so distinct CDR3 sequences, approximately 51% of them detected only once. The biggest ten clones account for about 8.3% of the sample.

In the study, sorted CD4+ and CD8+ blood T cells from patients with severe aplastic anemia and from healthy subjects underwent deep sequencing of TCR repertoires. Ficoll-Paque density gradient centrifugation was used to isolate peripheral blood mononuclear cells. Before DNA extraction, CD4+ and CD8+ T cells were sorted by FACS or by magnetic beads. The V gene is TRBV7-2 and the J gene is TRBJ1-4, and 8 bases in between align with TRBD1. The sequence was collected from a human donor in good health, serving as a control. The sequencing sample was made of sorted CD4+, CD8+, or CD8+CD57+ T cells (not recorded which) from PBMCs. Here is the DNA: TGTGCCAGCAGCCAGACAGGGGTTAATGAAAAACTGTTTTTT. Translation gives CASSQTGVNEKLFF.